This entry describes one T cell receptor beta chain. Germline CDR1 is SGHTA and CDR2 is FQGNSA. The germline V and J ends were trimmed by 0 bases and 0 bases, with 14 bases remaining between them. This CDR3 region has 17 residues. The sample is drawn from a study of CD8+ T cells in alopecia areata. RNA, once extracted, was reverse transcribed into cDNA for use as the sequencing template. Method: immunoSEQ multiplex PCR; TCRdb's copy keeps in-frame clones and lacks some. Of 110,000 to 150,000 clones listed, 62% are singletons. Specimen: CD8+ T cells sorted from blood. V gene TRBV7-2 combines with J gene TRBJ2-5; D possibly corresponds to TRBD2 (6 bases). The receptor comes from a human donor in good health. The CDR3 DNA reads TGTGCCAGCAGCTTAGCGCGGGACTTCCTGTACCAAGAGACCCAGTACTTC. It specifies CASSLARDFLYQETQYF.